What follows are 22 T cell receptor beta chains derived from one specimen sequenced in a study of cytomegalovirus exposure and HLA in healthy donors (TCRdb year 2017). Library generation was performed with the immunoSEQ multiplex PCR assay. For the multiplex PCR, a mixture combining 60 forward primers for TCR Vbeta segments and 13 reverse primers for TCR Jbeta segments was used. The table was pulled from immuneACCESS by TCRdb, which kept in-frame rearrangements only. Such tables lose some clones; where checked, under half of the loss comes from unresolved V genes, and the rest has no known cause. Counted in this sample were 150,000 or so clones; around three quarters of them appeared once. Roughly 1.5% of the sample is held by the ten biggest clonotypes. The source material was PBMCs. The receptors were gathered from a man in his forties in good health and CMV-seronegative.

This chain connects TRBV4-1 to TRBJ2-1, with 8 bases matching TRBD1. The CDR3 contains 16 residues. CDR1 is MGHRA and CDR2 is YSYEKL in the germline V gene. The V gene end was trimmed by 4 bases and the J gene end by 2 bases; junction bases not matched to a gene: 7. CDR3 bases: TGCGCCAGCAGCCGGCTTATGGGACAGGCCTACAATGAGCAGTTCTTC. Translating it yields CASSRLMGQAYNEQFF.

This clone was picked up one time. The genes are TRBV2 and TRBJ1-5; D is uncertain. Germline lookup yields CDR1 SNHLY and CDR2 FYNNEI. This CDR3 is built from 13 residues. Deletions cut 7 bases from V and 7 bases from J, with 14 bases between. In nucleotides, the CDR3 is TGTGCCAGCACAGTGGCAGTAAACCAGCCCCAGCATTTT. It yields the protein CASTVAVNQPQHF.

The V and J genes are TRBV29-1 and TRBJ1-2; the match to TRBD1 covers 8 bases. With V trimmed by 5 bases and J by 3 bases, 2 bases remained unmatched. The CDR3 totals 12 residues. Germline assignment: CDR1 SQVTM and CDR2 ANQGSEA. Here the CDR3 DNA reads TGCAGCGTTCCACAGGGGGACTATGGCTACACCTTC. Translation gives CSVPQGDYGYTF.

The genes are TRBV10-1 and TRBJ2-1, with 9 bases that match TRBD2. With 5 bases clipped from V and 3 bases from J, the junction kept 11 bases outside the gene matches. This CDR3 contains 17 residues. In germline, CDR1 is WNHNN, CDR2 SYGVQD (reference sequence). In DNA form, the CDR3 reads TGCGCCAGCAGTCCTGTTCGGGCTAGCGGGATCTACAATGAGCAGTTCTTC. It specifies CASSPVRASGIYNEQFF.

The V gene is TRBV6-4, the J gene TRBJ2-5; TRBD2 agrees at 12 bases. The J call is doubtful: the DNA matches TRBJ2-7 better. Germline assignment: CDR1 MRHNA and CDR2 SNTAGT. The CDR3 extends over 15 amino acids. The CDR3 DNA is TGTGCCAGCAGTCCGACTAGCGGGAGCTTGGACGAGCAGTACTTC. Its protein is CASSPTSGSLDEQYF.

The rearrangement uses TRBV7-3 and TRBJ2-1, with a possible D match to TRBD2 (5 bases). V lost 11 bases to trimming and J lost 1 base, with 12 bases between them. Germline-derived CDR1 and CDR2 are SGHTA and FQGTGA. The CDR3 totals 13 residues. CDR3 nucleotide sequence: TGTGCCTCGGGAACGGATTCCTACAATGAGCAGTTCTTC. Its translation is CASGTDSYNEQFF.

Turning to this clone: The sample carries other DNA sequences with the same CDR3. The chain has TRBV15 and TRBJ2-2, with 13 bases lining up with TRBD2. J was trimmed by 6 bases and V by 3 bases; bases with no gene match: 4. This CDR3 has 16 residues. From germline, CDR1 is LNHNV and CDR2 YYDKDF (reference sequence). The CDR3 spells CATSSGLAGDAGELFF. The CDR3 DNA reads TGTGCCACCAGCAGCGGACTAGCGGGAGACGCCGGGGAGCTGTTTTTT.

The chain uses TRBV30 and TRBJ2-7, with TRBD1 matching over 10 bases. This CDR3 region has 13 residues. V gave up 3 bases and J gave up 4 bases; unmatched junction bases: 3. The V gene's germline CDR1 is GTSNPN and CDR2 SVGIG (reference sequence). The CDR3 protein is CAWSGQGGYEQYF. The CDR3 DNA follows: TGTGCCTGGAGCGGACAGGGGGGATACGAGCAGTACTTC. Full variable domain (remainder filled in from reference TRBV30 and TRBJ2-7): SQTIHQWPATLVQPVGSPLSLECTVEGTSNPNLYWYRQAAGRGLQLLFYSVGIGQISSEVPQNLSASRPQDRQFILSSKKLLLSDSGFYLCAWSGQGGYEQYFGPGTRLTVT.

The rearrangement links TRBV15 to TRBJ2-7; 8 bases fit TRBD1. The CDR3 covers 15 residues. From germline, CDR1 is LNHNV and CDR2 YYDKDF (reference sequence). Trimming removed 3 bases from V and 4 bases from J; junction bases left unmatched: 8. The CDR3 reads CATSSTRQGAYEQYF. The CDR3 nucleotides read TGTGCCACCAGCAGTACTAGGCAGGGGGCGTACGAGCAGTACTTC.

The table lists this clone with a few counts. The chain joins TRBV4-1 to TRBJ1-3; no clear D. V was pared by 0 bases and J by 0 bases, with 3 bases between. The length of the CDR3 is 14 residues. CDR1 and CDR2 from the germline V gene are MGHRA and YSYEKL. The CDR3 protein is CASSQESSGNTIYF. CDR3 bases: TGCGCCAGCAGCCAAGAGAGCTCTGGAAACACCATATATTTT.

In regard to this clone: One end of the junction fails to match germline, which may point to a read error. The chain has TRBV28 and TRBJ2-4; possibly TRBD2 for D (5 bases). Germline V gene sequence: CDR1 MDHEN, CDR2 SYDVKM. This CDR3 is 16 amino acids long. CDR3 sequence reads: CASSTRWRLAKNSQYF. For the CDR3, the DNA is TGTGCCAGCAGTACCCGGTGGCGGCTAGCCAAAAACAGTCAGTACTTC.

This chain uses TRBV7-9 with TRBJ2-3; no clear D. V lost 6 bases to trimming and J lost 1 base, with 14 bases between them. CDR3 size: 15 residues. Germline values: CDR1 SEHNR, CDR2 FQNEAQ (reference sequence). Here the CDR3 reads CASRPESYGTDTQYF. CDR3 in DNA: TGTGCCAGCAGGCCTGAGAGTTACGGCACAGATACGCAGTATTTT.

Written as DNA, the CDR3 is TGTGCCTGGAGTCCCGCCTGGGCTAGCAGACGCCAGTACTTC. Encoded protein: CAWSPAWASRRQYF. The chain joins TRBV30 to TRBJ2-7, with TRBD2 as a possible D gene (5 bases). CDR1 is GTSNPN, CDR2 SVGIG, per germline (reference sequence). Trimming left V 2 bases short and J 10 bases short, with 21 bases between. This CDR3 comprises 14 residues.

In its sample, this clone was seen a few times. This chain uses TRBV18 with TRBJ2-7; TRBD1 agrees at 9 bases. With 4 bases clipped from V and 5 bases from J, the junction kept 9 bases outside the gene matches. The CDR3 has 15 residues. In germline, CDR1 is KGHSH, CDR2 LQKENI. Here the CDR3 reads CASSQAGTGMNEQYV. The CDR3 DNA reads TGTGCCAGCTCACAAGCCGGGACAGGGATGAACGAGCAGTACGTC.

The rearrangement uses TRBV5-1 and TRBJ2-1, with D possibly matching TRBD2 (6 bases). From germline, CDR1 is SGHRS and CDR2 YFSETQ. V shed 1 base and J shed 2 bases, with 13 bases lying between them. The CDR3 is made up of 16 amino acids. Here the CDR3 reads CASSLLGTPTYNEQFF. CDR3 nucleotides: TGCGCCAGCAGCTTGCTCGGGACTCCGACCTACAATGAGCAGTTCTTC.

V is TRBV18 and J is TRBJ2-2, with 9 bases aligning to TRBD1. Trimming removed 4 bases from V and 4 bases from J; junction bases left unmatched: 4. This CDR3 comprises 15 residues. The germline CDR1 and CDR2 sequences are KGHSH and LQKENI. The CDR3 sequence is CASSRDRGSTGELFF. CDR3 coding DNA: TGTGCCAGCTCACGAGACAGGGGGTCCACCGGGGAGCTGTTTTTT.

The chain combines TRBV9 with TRBJ1-4; D remains ambiguous. Germline CDR1 reads SGDLS; CDR2 reads YYNGEE. With 4 bases removed from V and 0 bases from J, the gap between germline ends came to 16 bases. This CDR3 is 17 amino acids long. CDR3 amino acids: CASSPEPVATTNEKLFF. As DNA, the CDR3 is TGTGCCAGCAGCCCCGAACCGGTAGCAACAACTAATGAAAAACTGTTTTTT.

With respect to this clone: The same CDR3 also results from other DNA sequences found in this sample. This chain connects TRBV11-2 to TRBJ1-1; D unclear. The CDR3 contains 13 residues. Trimming took off 1 base at V and 1 base at J, with 4 bases between the two ends. Germline lookup yields CDR1 SGHAT and CDR2 FQNNGV. CDR3 sequence: CASSLGQNTEAFF. The CDR3, as DNA: TGTGCCAGCAGCTTAGGACAGAACACTGAAGCTTTCTTT.

This clone was counted only a few times. The chain employs TRBV6-1 and TRBJ2-3, with 7 positions matching TRBD2. The trim removed 8 bases at V and 5 bases at J, leaving 13 bases unmatched. Germline assignment: CDR1 MNHNS and CDR2 SASEGT. This CDR3 is built from 15 residues. In DNA, the CDR3 is TGTGCCAGCCAAGTCCTCAGCGGGGCAGGAGATACGCAGTATTTT. Its translation: CASQVLSGAGDTQYF.

The chain carries TRBV19 and TRBJ2-1; D is possibly TRBD2 (7 bases). Germline lookup yields CDR1 LNHDA and CDR2 SQIVND (reference sequence). The V and J ends lost 1 base and 3 bases respectively, with 10 bases between them. The CDR3 is made up of 15 amino acids. The CDR3 DNA reads TGTGCCAGTAGTATAGCAGGGGACTACTACAATGAGCAGTTCTTC. Its protein product is CASSIAGDYYNEQFF. The full variable domain, with the rest looked up from reference TRBV19 and TRBJ2-1, is DGGITQSPKYLFRKEGQNVTLSCEQNLNHDAMYWYRQDPGQGLRLIYYSQIVNDFQKGDIAEGYSVSREKKESFPLTVTSAQKNPTAFYLCASSIAGDYYNEQFFGPGTRLTVL.

This clone has only one observation. V gene TRBV28 combines with J gene TRBJ2-2; unclear D gene. Germline V gives CDR1 MDHEN, CDR2 SYDVKM. The V end lost 5 bases, the J end lost 6 bases, and 13 bases lay between the germline ends. The CDR3 runs 14 residues. CDR3: CASSPRVYPGELFF. The DNA for the CDR3 is TGTGCCAGCAGTCCCCGGGTCTACCCCGGGGAGCTGTTTTTT. Combining the CDR3 with reference TRBV28 and TRBJ2-2 gives the whole variable domain DVKVTQSSRYLVKRTGEKVFLECVQDMDHENMFWYRQDPGLGLRLIYFSYDVKMKEKGDIPEGYSVSREKKERFSLILESASTNQTSMYLCASSPRVYPGELFFGEGSRLTVL.

CDR3 nucleotide sequence: TGTGCCAGCAGTAACCCCGGACAGGGAAACAATGAGCAGTTCTTC. This translates into CASSNPGQGNNEQFF. The gene calls are TRBV25-1 and TRBJ2-1, with 8 bases identical to TRBD1. Germline assignment: CDR1 MGHDK and CDR2 SYGVNS. V shed 5 bases, J shed 5 bases, and the junction held 8 bases outside the gene matches. This CDR3 comprises 15 residues.